A selection of T cell receptor beta chains follows, all from one sample in a study of T cell repertoires in aging, cancer and after chemotherapy. One entry per CDR3 protein results from TCRdb running MiXCR on the multiplex PCR reads. The table lists fewer than 8,500 distinct CDR3 sequences, 25% to 35% of them singletons. Sequencing was carried out using blood. These receptors came from a human donor with a blood cancer. The donor label of this sample is uncertain. CDR3s include the opening cysteine and the closing phenylalanine or tryptophan. A D gene is named only where the DNA matches it firmly. Clone sizes are given selectively: once, few, many, or a class where the clone is expanded.

TRBV19	-	TRBJ2-3	many	CASSLRGNTDTQYF	TGTGCCAGTAGTCTCAGGGGAAACACAGATACGCAGTATTTT
TRBV7-9	-	TRBJ1-5	-	CASSLDGSRNQPQHF	TGTGCCAGCAGCTTAGACGGTTCTAGGAATCAGCCCCAGCATTTT
TRBV10-3	TRBD1	TRBJ1-5	few	CATRTGDQPQHF	TGTGCCACGAGGACAGGGGATCAGCCCCAGCATTTT
TRBV30	-	TRBJ2-1	-	CAWGPYNEQFF	TGTGCCTGGGGGCCCTACAATGAGCAGTTCTTC
TRBV30	-	TRBJ1-1	-	CAWETWAATFF	TGTGCCTGGGAGACATGGGCCGCCACTTTCTTT
TRBV12-3/TRBV12-4	TRBD2	TRBJ2-1	few	CAIELAGEEQFF	TGTGCCATCGAACTAGCGGGGGAAGAGCAGTTCTTC
TRBV12-3/TRBV12-4	-	TRBJ2-2	once	CASTPGASGELFF	TGTGCCAGCACTCCCGGCGCCTCCGGGGAGCTGTTTTTT
TRBV7-6	-	TRBJ2-3	-	CASSFERRGTDTQYF	TGTGCCAGCAGCTTCGAAAGGAGGGGTACAGATACGCAGTATTTT
TRBV6-5	-	TRBJ2-2	medium-sized	CASREEWLSGELFF	TGTGCCAGCAGGGAGGAGTGGTTATCCGGGGAGCTGTTTTTT
TRBV6-5	TRBD1	TRBJ2-6	few	CASSLRVSRGRGSGANVLTF	TGTGCCAGCAGCCTAAGAGTGAGCAGGGGGCGCGGGTCTGGGGCCAACGTCCTGACTTTC
TRBV18	-	TRBJ1-1	few	CATTGTLNTEAFF	TGTGCCACAACCGGGACCCTGAACACTGAAGCTTTCTTT
TRBV13	TRBD1	TRBJ2-1	-	CASSLTGALSYNEQFF	TGCGCCAGCAGCTTAACAGGGGCCCTCTCCTACAATGAGCAGTTCTTC
TRBV6-2/TRBV6-3	-	TRBJ1-5	-	CASSLSSQGRGGPRSNQPQHF	TGTGCCAGCAGTTTATCATCCCAGGGGAGGGGGGGGCCGAGGAGCAATCAGCCCCAGCATTTT
TRBV15	-	TRBJ2-2	-	CVTSTGYDTGELFF	TGTGTCACGAGCACAGGGTACGACACCGGGGAGCTGTTTTTT
TRBV7-2	-	TRBJ1-1	-	CASSLKMRVEAFF	TGTGCCAGCAGCTTAAAAATGCGGGTTGAAGCTTTCTTT
TRBV5-7	-	TRBJ1-2	-	CASSLAGRSRGYTF	TGTGCCAGCAGCTTGGCGGGTAGGTCTCGCGGCTACACCTTC
TRBV19	-	TRBJ1-2	-	CASSPSEALLNYGYTF	TGTGCCAGCAGCCCCTCTGAGGCGCTCTTAAACTATGGCTACACCTTC
TRBV20-1	TRBD1	TRBJ1-5	few	CSVATGGDAQPQHF	TGCAGTGTTGCCACAGGGGGCGATGCTCAGCCCCAGCATTTT
TRBV10-3	-	TRBJ1-2	few	CAITTGALNYGYTF	TGTGCCATCACGACAGGAGCCCTTAACTATGGCTACACCTTC
TRBV5-4	-	TRBJ1-1	-	CASSLDPGSTEAFF	TGTGCCAGCAGCTTGGATCCCGGGAGCACTGAAGCTTTCTTT
TRBV12-3/TRBV12-4	TRBD2	TRBJ2-7	few	CASSFSSGGLYEQYF	TGTGCCAGCAGTTTCTCTAGCGGGGGGCTATACGAGCAGTACTTC
TRBV29-1	TRBD1	TRBJ1-3	medium-sized	CSAGQGVGNTIYF	TGCAGCGCGGGACAGGGGGTTGGAAACACCATATATTTT
TRBV19	-	TRBJ2-5	many	CASSMFGAQYF	TGTGCCAGTAGTATGTTTGGGGCCCAGTACTTC
TRBV18	TRBD2	TRBJ2-3	-	CASSSGGGPDTQYF	TGTGCCAGCTCATCCGGGGGGGGCCCAGATACGCAGTATTTT
TRBV5-6	-	TRBJ2-3	-	CASSPTGWVGTDTQYF	TGTGCCAGCAGCCCCACAGGGTGGGTCGGCACAGATACGCAGTATTTT
TRBV27	-	TRBJ1-1	medium-sized	CASGIQLGHTEAFF	TGTGCCAGCGGAATTCAACTGGGGCACACTGAAGCTTTCTTT
TRBV6-5	TRBD2	TRBJ2-2	many	CASTRREASGGINTGELFF	TGTGCCAGCACCCGAAGGGAGGCTAGCGGGGGGATCAACACCGGGGAGCTGTTTTTT
TRBV19	-	TRBJ1-1	-	CASSMGRTEAFF	TGTGCCAGTAGTATGGGACGGACTGAAGCTTTCTTT
TRBV27	TRBD1	TRBJ2-7	-	CASSRGTGGGNEQYF	TGTGCCAGCAGCCGAGGGACAGGGGGCGGGAACGAGCAGTACTTC
TRBV19	-	TRBJ2-3	few	CASSQRPGTTDTQYF	TGTGCCAGCAGCCAAAGACCCGGGACGACAGATACGCAGTATTTT
TRBV12-3/TRBV12-4	TRBD2	TRBJ2-1	-	CASSYSSGGAVNEQFF	TGTGCCAGCAGTTACTCTAGCGGGGGGGCGGTCAATGAGCAGTTCTTC
TRBV15	TRBD2	TRBJ2-1	-	CATRSSRGGSHNEQFF	TGTGCCACCAGAAGTTCTCGGGGGGGCTCCCACAATGAGCAGTTCTTC
TRBV19	TRBD1	TRBJ2-1	-	CVSSMGGTGGGHEQFF	TGTGTCAGTAGTATGGGGGGGACAGGGGGCGGCCATGAGCAGTTCTTC
TRBV10-3	-	TRBJ1-2	few	CATARGGDYTF	TGTGCCACGGCGCGTGGTGGGGACTACACCTTC
TRBV5-6	-	TRBJ2-5	-	CASSVSRMETQYF	TGTGCCAGCAGCGTATCGAGGATGGAGACCCAGTACTTC
TRBV5-1	TRBD1	TRBJ1-6	-	CASSLGQGDSPLHF	TGCGCCAGCAGCTTGGGACAGGGGGATTCACCCCTCCACTTT
TRBV18	-	TRBJ1-1	-	CASSPGFGTSSTEAFF	TGTGCCAGCTCACCAGGGTTTGGGACTTCGAGCACTGAAGCTTTCTTT
TRBV6-2/TRBV6-3	-	TRBJ1-4	-	CASRHRGEGEKLFF	TGTGCCAGCAGACATAGGGGGGAAGGAGAAAAACTGTTTTTT
TRBV7-9	-	TRBJ2-1	-	CASMVTSNSYNEQFF	TGTGCCAGCATGGTTACTAGCAACTCCTACAATGAGCAGTTCTTC
TRBV6-5	-	TRBJ1-2	-	CASRAPAGNYGYTF	TGTGCCAGCAGGGCCCCGGCGGGTAACTATGGCTACACCTTC